This TCR beta chain was identified in a study of CDR3 diversity in severe acne. This clonotype showed up many times. The CDR3 has 13 residues. V was shortened by 0 bases and J by 5 bases, with 7 bases between the two germline ends. Germline V lookup: CDR1 LGHNA, CDR2 YNFKEQ. TCRdb itself ran the PCR reads through MiXCR, one entry per CDR3 protein. Of more than 80,000 distinct CDR3 sequences in the sample, under 55% were seen once. The clonotype was recovered from a male donor with severe acne vulgaris. The sample taken for sequencing was blood. V usage is TRBV4-2 and J usage is TRBJ1-1, with D perhaps TRBD1 (5 bases). Written as DNA, the CDR3 is TGTGCCAGCAGCCAAGACGGGGGGACTGAAGCTTTCTTT. It yields the protein CASSQDGGTEAFF.